This T cell receptor beta chain was obtained from a study of CD8 T cells in ankylosing spondylitis. Study outcomes and limitations: Reportedly, significant enrichment of disease-linked clones occurred in matched ankylosing spondylitis synovial fluid. Blood from ankylosing spondylitis patients appeared to carry a characteristic roughly 8-variant TCR beta motif. CD8+ disease-linked clones were present at relatively low frequencies in blood. Reactive arthritis synovial fluid and blood previously showed some of these motif variants.

CDR3 length equals 16 residues. CDR1 SNHLY and CDR2 FYNNEI come from the germline V gene. Trimming at V came to 3 bases and at J to 1 base, leaving 8 bases not matched to a gene. TCRdb analysed the 5' RACE reads with MiXCR anew, one entry per CDR3 protein. The repertoire has around 150,000 distinct CDR3 sequences, around 18% of them found once; the top ten carry roughly 7.7%. Ten or more counts support this clonotype. The target antigen is unknown. Sequencing used blood, either unsorted or a sorted T cell fraction (not recorded which). The chain employs TRBV2 and TRBJ2-7; 8 bases agree with TRBD1. The TCR originated in a male donor with ankylosing spondylitis or in good health (not recorded which). Here the CDR3 DNA reads TGTGCCAGCAGTGAGAGTTGGGACAGGACGTCCTACGAGCAGTACTTC. As protein: CASSESWDRTSYEQYF.